This T cell receptor (beta chain) was identified during a study of blood T cell repertoires in COVID-19 (dated by TCRdb to the early 2020s). For context, the study as a whole: The collaborator samples originated in the United States, Italy and Spain and spanned the acute and convalescent phases of COVID-19. The prospective study material was composed of cDNA or gDNA derived from T cells, B-cell-depleted T cells, or PBMCs. The dataset comprised deeply sampled blood TCRbeta repertoires from subjects exposed to, actively infected with, or recovered from COVID-19. The repertoires were released in a freely available public database meant as a resource for research on the immune response to SARS-CoV-2. Samples came from the ongoing ImmuneRACE study (first 160 participants) plus 1,254 subjects from 6 global collaborators. Sample metadata almost always included a de-identified subject ID, COVID-19 status, age in years and sex. Where HLA class I and class II types were available, the types were taken from metadata supplied by the sample provider, not from assay-based typing. Overall results and qualifications from the work: The quantity of clinical and demographic metadata differed by source and by participant and was supplied without curation.

The CDR3 runs 14 residues from the cysteine to the phenylalanine. CDR3 DNA only is kept here, 42 bases in frame from base 1. V sheds 0 bases and J sheds 6 bases, leaving 9 bases between their ends. CDR1 and CDR2 are drawn from the germline V gene: LGHNA, YSLEER. TCRbeta CDR3 regions were amplified from genomic DNA using the immunoSEQ Assay, a bias-controlled multiplex PCR. Per the original workflow: Nucleated cell counts per sample were estimated from amplification of reference gene primers within the assay. Sequence reads were collapsed and filtered to measure the absolute abundance of every unique TCRbeta CDR3 rearrangement. For each sample, productive Simpson clonality was calculated by taking the square root of Simpson's diversity index across productive rearrangements. TCRdb obtained this table from immuneACCESS and retained in-frame rearrangements with V and J assigned. These tables miss some clones; where compared with another copy, unresolved V genes account for less than half of the shortfall, and the remainder is unexplained. V and J calls and clone size follow that table, whereas D and trimming were derived from the DNA. The sample includes about 63,000 clones, with around 85% observed a single time. Approximately 20% of the sample is held by the ten biggest clonotypes.

Each collaborating institution followed its own protocols to collect whole blood in K2EDTA tubes. For TCRbeta analysis, collaborators shipped samples in one of three forms: frozen whole blood, isolated PBMCs, or DNA extracted from either of those sample types. Notes on this clone: The antigen it recognizes is unknown. Within one base of it there is no much larger clone, and no base qualities were kept.

The receptor was derived from a woman of 80 years or more with acute or convalescent COVID-19. The chain is made from TRBV4-3 and TRBJ1-5, and perhaps TRBD1 as D gene, on 6 matching bases. The sample was peripheral blood. The DNA reads as follows: TGCGCCAGCAGCCAAGAACAGGGTGTTCAGCCCCAGCATTTT. This codes for CASSQEQGVQPQHF.